This TCR beta chain appears in the sequencing data of a study of brain T cells in children with intractable seizures. The assay was immunoSEQ multiplex PCR, and TCRdb's table has in-frame clones only and misses some. This table has about 340,000 clones, over 90% appearing once. Trimming left V 2 bases short and J 2 bases short, with 13 bases between. There are 15 residues in the CDR3. The germline V gene encodes CDR1 GTSNPN and CDR2 SVGIG (reference sequence). The time point here: blood from clinic visit 5 months post-surgery; TSC patient then seizure free. The sequenced cases were selected for having the highest brain T cell transcript signatures.

The chain couples TRBV30 to TRBJ1-5; a possible D gene is TRBD1 (6 bases). The sequence was obtained from a boy in the first two years of life with tuberous sclerosis and intractable seizures. Here the sequenced sample was peripheral blood, taken more than 4 months after surgery. The DNA of the CDR3 is TGTGCCTGGAGTTCTGGACAGTCGGGCAATCAGCCCCAGCATTTT. Translating it yields CAWSSGQSGNQPQHF. Full variable domain (outside the CDR3, taken from reference TRBV30 and TRBJ1-5): SQTIHQWPATLVQPVGSPLSLECTVEGTSNPNLYWYRQAAGRGLQLLFYSVGIGQISSEVPQNLSASRPQDRQFILSSKKLLLSDSGFYLCAWSSGQSGNQPQHFGDGTRLSIL.